A single sample is the source of the 5 T cell receptor beta chains below, sequenced in a study of cytomegalovirus exposure and HLA in healthy donors. PCR primers comprised 60 Vbeta and 13 Jbeta primers. Assay used: immunoSEQ multiplex PCR; TCRdb lists only in-frame clones, some missing. This table has around 160,000 clones, around 70% appearing once. Sample: PBMCs. The receptors shown here come from a man aged 18 to 30 in good health and CMV-seropositive.

This clone was counted a single time. This chain links TRBV2 with TRBJ2-7, with 7 bases fitting TRBD2. The CDR3 has 13 amino acids. Germline assignment: CDR1 SNHLY and CDR2 FYNNEI. Trimming cost V 6 bases and J 1 base; bases outside gene matches: 3. The CDR3 DNA reads as TGTGCCAGCAGGGGGGGGTGGTCCTACGAGCAGTACGTC. Amino acids: CASRGGWSYEQYV.

The chain has TRBV28 and TRBJ1-5; 8 positions match TRBD1. J gave up 4 bases and V 5 bases, and 7 bases lay outside the gene matches. The CDR3 contains 15 residues. Germline V gene lookup returns CDR1 MDHEN and CDR2 SYDVKM. The DNA of the CDR3 is TGTGCCAGCAGTAGGGGACAGGCGCAAAATCAGCCCCAGCATTTT. Translation gives CASSRGQAQNQPQHF.

The V call is TRBV29-1, the J call TRBJ1-1; D may be TRBD1 (5 bases). The CDR3 sequence is 14 residues long. Trimming shortened V by 7 bases and J by 0 bases, and 15 bases separated the two germline ends. Germline CDR1 reads SQVTM; CDR2 reads ANQGSEA. The CDR3 DNA reads TGCAGCGCCGGAGGGGCAGGGTTGAACACTGAAGCTTTCTTT. Amino acids: CSAGGAGLNTEAFF.

V gene TRBV15 combines with J gene TRBJ1-4; D ambiguous. Trimming pared 0 bases from V and 8 bases from J, leaving 4 bases between. Germline CDR1 reads LNHNV; CDR2 reads YYDKDF (reference sequence). This CDR3 region has 12 residues. CDR3 residues: CATSRDTEKLFF. The CDR3 DNA sequence: TGTGCCACCAGCAGAGACACAGAAAAACTGTTTTTT.

The V and J genes are TRBV5-4 and TRBJ1-1; 10 bases are a match to TRBD1. This CDR3 spans 15 amino acids. Looked up from germline, CDR1 is SGHNT and CDR2 is YYREEE (reference sequence). Trimming cost V 2 bases and J 4 bases; bases outside gene matches: 5. The DNA of the CDR3 is TGTGCCAGCAGCTTAAGGACAGGGGGATCCACTGAAGCTTTCTTT. Encoded protein: CASSLRTGGSTEAFF.